This TCR beta chain appears in the sequencing data of a study of cytomegalovirus exposure and HLA in healthy donors. Regarding the study as a whole: Among the sequence variants, a highly shared cluster was likely an artifact of sequencing. For most TCR beta V segments, an earlier analysis put the productive rate at about 90% or about 30% of the time.

As concerns this clone: Its antigen is not identified.

Per the germline V gene, CDR1 is SQVTM and CDR2 is ANQGSEA. The CDR3 sequence is 13 residues long. V lost 3 bases to trimming and J lost 4 bases, with 12 bases between them. The PCR made use of 60 Vbeta and 13 Jbeta primers. As originally analysed: Some 10 million of 80 million or so unique TCR beta chains were shared, per a later count. The repertoire was sequenced with immunoSEQ multiplex PCR; TCRdb's copy has only in-frame clones and lacks some. The V and J calls and clone size come from that table; D and trimming were worked out from the DNA. This table has more than 100,000 clones, 70% to 75% appearing once.

This sequence joins TRBV29-1 and TRBJ2-5; tentatively, D is TRBD2 (5 bases). Sequencing input: PBMCs. The TCR sequence derives from a woman in her thirties or forties in good health and CMV-seronegative. As DNA, the CDR3 is TGCAGCGTTGATCCCTTTGGAGGAGAGACCCAGTACTTC. It specifies CSVDPFGGETQYF.